This T cell receptor beta chain is drawn from a study of HIV-infected children after antiretroviral therapy interruption. Whole-study results and caveats: Shared-triplet CDR3 clusters increased after treatment interruption in three patients, significant only when one outlier was excluded. Naive CD4+ CDR3 sharing between time points fell after interruption began.

RNA-based 3' RACE libraries used unique molecular identifiers. TCRdb called the 3' RACE reads again in MiXCR, with one record for every CDR3 protein. The sample records nearly 15,000 distinct CDR3 sequences, roughly 3.5% being singletons. Treatment noted: PENTA 11 planned treatment interruption arm or continuous ART arm. From thawed PBMCs, memory CD8+ CD45RO+ CD45RA- T cells were sorted. This clonotype was counted a few times. The antigen is not known. The sequencing here drew on CD45RO+ CD8+ T cells from PBMCs, pooled from several time points, taken from a donor given antiretroviral therapy, either interrupted or continuous. Documented subset: memory CD8+ CD45RO+ CD45RA- T cells. The TCR originated in a pool of human donors with HIV.

The CDR3 sequence is CASSEEGQGANEQFF. CDR3 sequence (DNA): TGTGCCAGCAGTGAAGAGGGACAGGGTGCAAATGAGCAGTTCTTC. The J gene is TRBJ2-1, the V gene TRBV2; 9 positions match TRBD1. CDR3 size: 15 residues. Germline-derived CDR1 and CDR2 are SNHLY and FYNNEI. V gave up 1 base and J gave up 7 bases; unmatched junction bases: 5.